These T cell receptor beta chains were read from a single sample in a study of blood T cell repertoires in COVID-19. Repertoires were generated with immunoSEQ multiplex PCR, while TCRdb's copy carries only in-frame clones and drops some. The table lists around 57,000 clones, about nine tenths of them singletons, with approximately 8.3% in the top ten. The sequenced sample was peripheral blood. The receptors come from a human donor with active COVID-19. The donor label of this sample is uncertain. CDR3s include the opening cysteine and the closing phenylalanine or tryptophan. Each record gives: V gene, clone size, D gene, J gene, CDR3 DNA, CDR3 protein. D genes are given only for firm matches. A clone size is listed for some rows: how often the clone was seen (once, few, many), or a class if it is expanded.

V gene: TRBV28; clone size: NA; D gene: TRBD2; J gene: TRBJ2-1; CDR3 DNA: TGTGCCAGCAGAACCGGGACTAGCGGAAACAATGAGCAGTTCTTC; CDR3 protein: CASRTGTSGNNEQFF
V gene: TRBV7-2; clone size: NA; D gene: TRBD2; J gene: TRBJ2-2; CDR3 DNA: TGTGCCAGCAGCTTAGCCGGGACTACGAACACCGGGGAGCTGTTTTTT; CDR3 protein: CASSLAGTTNTGELFF
V gene: TRBV28; clone size: NA; D gene: TRBD1; J gene: TRBJ2-3; CDR3 DNA: TGTGCTAGTTACGACAGGGGGGTAACAGATACGCAGTATTTT; CDR3 protein: CASYDRGVTDTQYF
V gene: TRBV19; clone size: few; D gene: NA; J gene: TRBJ1-2; CDR3 DNA: TGTGCCAGTAGTATCACAGGAGCTAACTATGGCTACACCTTC; CDR3 protein: CASSITGANYGYTF
V gene: TRBV29-1; clone size: NA; D gene: TRBD2; J gene: TRBJ2-3; CDR3 DNA: TGCAGCTTTGGGACTAGCGGGAGGGAATCTGCAGATACGCAGTATTTT; CDR3 protein: CSFGTSGRESADTQYF
V gene: TRBV29-1; clone size: few; D gene: NA; J gene: TRBJ1-3; CDR3 DNA: TGCAGCGTTGAGAACCCAGGGGAGGGATATTTT; CDR3 protein: CSVENPGEGYF
V gene: TRBV19; clone size: NA; D gene: TRBD1; J gene: TRBJ1-5; CDR3 DNA: TGTGCCAGTAGTCCCCAGACAGGGCTAAGCAATCAGCCCCAGCATTTT; CDR3 protein: CASSPQTGLSNQPQHF
V gene: TRBV6-2/TRBV6-3; clone size: NA; D gene: TRBD1; J gene: TRBJ2-2; CDR3 DNA: TGTGCCAGCAGTTACTCGAGGGACAGGGGTCTATCCAGGGAGCTGTTTTTT; CDR3 protein: CASSYSRDRGLSRELFF
V gene: TRBV24-1; clone size: NA; D gene: TRBD1; J gene: TRBJ2-2; CDR3 DNA: TGTGCCACCAGGGAGCTGGACAGGGTACTAATAAAATCGAACACCGGGGAGCTGTTTTTT; CDR3 protein: CATRELDRVLIKSNTGELFF
V gene: TRBV4-2; clone size: NA; D gene: NA; J gene: TRBJ2-1; CDR3 DNA: TGTGCCAGCAGCCCGAATCGAATAGCGGCTGAGCAGTTCTTC; CDR3 protein: CASSPNRIAAEQFF
V gene: TRBV24-1; clone size: NA; D gene: TRBD2; J gene: TRBJ2-3; CDR3 DNA: TGTGCCACCAGTGAGCCAGCGGGAACATTCACAGATACGCAGTATTTT; CDR3 protein: CATSEPAGTFTDTQYF
V gene: TRBV3-1/TRBV3-2; clone size: NA; D gene: TRBD2; J gene: TRBJ2-1; CDR3 DNA: TGTGCCAGCAGCCCACTAGCGGCGAGGGGGGATGAGCAGTTCTTC; CDR3 protein: CASSPLAARGDEQFF
V gene: TRBV13; clone size: NA; D gene: NA; J gene: TRBJ1-2; CDR3 DNA: TGTGCCAGCAGCTTAGCAATGTCGGACTATGGCTACACCTTC; CDR3 protein: CASSLAMSDYGYTF
V gene: TRBV10-3; clone size: NA; D gene: TRBD1; J gene: TRBJ2-1; CDR3 DNA: TGTGCCACCCTGGGACAGACCTCCTACAATGAGCAGTTCTTC; CDR3 protein: CATLGQTSYNEQFF
V gene: TRBV4-3; clone size: NA; D gene: TRBD1; J gene: TRBJ2-3; CDR3 DNA: TGCGCCAGCAGCCAAGATCCGCCGGGACAGGGGGCCCCTCTTACGCAGTATTTT; CDR3 protein: CASSQDPPGQGAPLTQYF
V gene: TRBV7-8; clone size: NA; D gene: NA; J gene: TRBJ1-5; CDR3 DNA: TGTGCCAGCAGCTTAGGGCCGGGGAATCAGCCCCAGCATTTT; CDR3 protein: CASSLGPGNQPQHF
V gene: TRBV27; clone size: NA; D gene: NA; J gene: TRBJ1-2; CDR3 DNA: TGTGCCAGCAGTGGGGATCGAGGAGGGACCAAAAACTATGGCTACACCTTC; CDR3 protein: CASSGDRGGTKNYGYTF
V gene: TRBV4-2; clone size: NA; D gene: TRBD1; J gene: TRBJ1-3; CDR3 DNA: TGTGCCAGCAGCCAAGAAGGAAATGACAGGGGGCGCATAACTGGAAACACCATATATTTT; CDR3 protein: CASSQEGNDRGRITGNTIYF
V gene: TRBV7-9; clone size: NA; D gene: TRBD1; J gene: TRBJ1-2; CDR3 DNA: TGTGCCAGCAGCTTAGTCGGGACAGGGGATGGCTACACCTTC; CDR3 protein: CASSLVGTGDGYTF
V gene: TRBV30; clone size: few; D gene: NA; J gene: TRBJ2-7; CDR3 DNA: TGTGCCGGGGGGCGCGGCGGGAGTTCGAACGAGCAGTACTTC; CDR3 protein: CAGGRGGSSNEQYF
V gene: TRBV5-1; clone size: NA; D gene: TRBD2; J gene: TRBJ2-5; CDR3 DNA: TGCGCCAGCAGAGACGGGACTAGCGGGACTGAGACCCAGTACTTC; CDR3 protein: CASRDGTSGTETQYF
V gene: TRBV27; clone size: NA; D gene: TRBD1; J gene: TRBJ1-1; CDR3 DNA: TGTGCCAGCAGCTTGACAGGGATGAGGACTGAAGCTTTCTTT; CDR3 protein: CASSLTGMRTEAFF
V gene: TRBV11-3; clone size: NA; D gene: TRBD1; J gene: TRBJ1-1; CDR3 DNA: TGTGCCAGCAGCCCCGGGCTGGGACAGGCCATGGGGAACACTGAAGCTTTCTTT; CDR3 protein: CASSPGLGQAMGNTEAFF
V gene: TRBV6-5; clone size: NA; D gene: NA; J gene: TRBJ2-2; CDR3 DNA: TGTGCCAGCAGTTACTCGAGAGGGCGGGGCGGGGAGCTGTTTTTT; CDR3 protein: CASSYSRGRGGELFF
V gene: TRBV6-2/TRBV6-3; clone size: NA; D gene: NA; J gene: TRBJ1-4; CDR3 DNA: TGTGCCAGCAGCCCCTGGGGGACTACTAATGAAAAACTGTTTTTT; CDR3 protein: CASSPWGTTNEKLFF
V gene: TRBV28; clone size: NA; D gene: TRBD1; J gene: TRBJ1-2; CDR3 DNA: TGTGCCAGCAGACGCTCAGGGGGCGTCTATGGCTACACCTTC; CDR3 protein: CASRRSGGVYGYTF
V gene: TRBV10-3; clone size: NA; D gene: TRBD2; J gene: TRBJ2-6; CDR3 DNA: TGTGCCAGCACGCCGACTAGCGGGATTGGGGCCAACGTCCTGACTTTC; CDR3 protein: CASTPTSGIGANVLTF
V gene: TRBV18; clone size: NA; D gene: NA; J gene: TRBJ2-5; CDR3 DNA: TGTGCCAGCTCACCGGGACTCCAAGAGACCCAGTACTTC; CDR3 protein: CASSPGLQETQYF
V gene: TRBV27; clone size: NA; D gene: NA; J gene: TRBJ1-1; CDR3 DNA: TGTGCCAGCAGTTTATCCCTGTTGAACACTGAAGCTTTCTTT; CDR3 protein: CASSLSLLNTEAFF
V gene: TRBV7-2; clone size: few; D gene: NA; J gene: TRBJ1-2; CDR3 DNA: TGTGCCAGCAGCCCACAGGGATTCTCATGGGGCTACACCTTC; CDR3 protein: CASSPQGFSWGYTF
V gene: TRBV7-2; clone size: NA; D gene: NA; J gene: TRBJ1-3; CDR3 DNA: TGTGCCAGCAGCGAGGGCTTTGGCCCTCTACCTTCACATTTT; CDR3 protein: CASSEGFGPLPSHF
V gene: TRBV18; clone size: NA; D gene: TRBD2; J gene: TRBJ2-7; CDR3 DNA: TGTGCCAGCTCACCTCCGGGGACTAGTCCCCGAGAGCAGTACTTC; CDR3 protein: CASSPPGTSPREQYF
V gene: TRBV7-3; clone size: NA; D gene: NA; J gene: TRBJ1-1; CDR3 DNA: TGTGCCAGCACCCCTAGTATGAGGAGCACTGAAGCTTTCTTT; CDR3 protein: CASTPSMRSTEAFF
V gene: TRBV6-5; clone size: NA; D gene: NA; J gene: TRBJ2-2; CDR3 DNA: TGTGCCAGCAGTCAGCAGGGGAGCCTCACCGGGGAGCTGTTTTTT; CDR3 protein: CASSQQGSLTGELFF
V gene: TRBV5-1; clone size: NA; D gene: NA; J gene: TRBJ1-1; CDR3 DNA: TGCGCCAGCTCCCTGGTGGGAGGGAACACTGAAGCTTTCTTT; CDR3 protein: CASSLVGGNTEAFF
V gene: TRBV30; clone size: NA; D gene: TRBD1; J gene: TRBJ1-2; CDR3 DNA: TGTGCCTGGGCTCAGACAGGGTCCTATGGCTACACCTTC; CDR3 protein: CAWAQTGSYGYTF
V gene: TRBV19; clone size: NA; D gene: TRBD2; J gene: TRBJ2-6; CDR3 DNA: TGTGCCAGTCAAACTAGCGGGGCATACTCTGGGGCCAACGTCCTGACTTTC; CDR3 protein: CASQTSGAYSGANVLTF
V gene: TRBV5-6; clone size: NA; D gene: TRBD1; J gene: TRBJ2-5; CDR3 DNA: TGTGCCAGCAGTACAGGGGGCTCAGAGACCCAGTACTTC; CDR3 protein: CASSTGGSETQYF
V gene: TRBV7-3; clone size: NA; D gene: NA; J gene: TRBJ1-5; CDR3 DNA: TGTGCCAGCAGCTTAAAGAAGGGGCAGGGGCGCGATGGCAATCAGCCCCAGCATTTT; CDR3 protein: CASSLKKGQGRDGNQPQHF
V gene: TRBV10-2; clone size: once; D gene: TRBD2; J gene: TRBJ2-7; CDR3 DNA: TGCGCCACCTTGAGCGGGAGCTCCTACGAGCAGTACTTC; CDR3 protein: CATLSGSSYEQYF
V gene: TRBV11-2; clone size: once; D gene: TRBD2; J gene: TRBJ2-1; CDR3 DNA: TGTGCCAGCAGCTTAGATGCCCTAGCGGGAGGCAACTCCTACAATGAGCAGTTCTTC; CDR3 protein: CASSLDALAGGNSYNEQFF
V gene: TRBV7-9; clone size: NA; D gene: TRBD2; J gene: TRBJ2-3; CDR3 DNA: TGTGCCAGCAGCACTACCCGGACTAGCGGGAGAACAGATACGCAGTATTTT; CDR3 protein: CASSTTRTSGRTDTQYF
V gene: TRBV5-1; clone size: NA; D gene: TRBD1; J gene: TRBJ1-1; CDR3 DNA: TGCGCCAGCAGCTTGCGCCCGGGGATAGGGGGCCTTAACACTGAAGCTTTCTTT; CDR3 protein: CASSLRPGIGGLNTEAFF
V gene: TRBV29-1; clone size: NA; D gene: TRBD1; J gene: TRBJ1-1; CDR3 DNA: TGCAGCGTTCTCCAACACAGGACAGGGGGCGAAGCTTTCTTT; CDR3 protein: CSVLQHRTGGEAFF
V gene: TRBV5-8; clone size: NA; D gene: TRBD1; J gene: TRBJ1-5; CDR3 DNA: TGTGCCAGCGCCGGGCGACAGGGGGCAAGGCGTAATCAGCCCCAGCATTTT; CDR3 protein: CASAGRQGARRNQPQHF
V gene: TRBV11-2; clone size: NA; D gene: NA; J gene: TRBJ1-3; CDR3 DNA: TGTGCCAGCAGCTCCAGCCGGATCGGAGACACCATATATTTT; CDR3 protein: CASSSSRIGDTIYF
V gene: TRBV28; clone size: NA; D gene: NA; J gene: TRBJ1-5; CDR3 DNA: TGTGCCAGCAGTTTCTCAACAGAGTCCAATCAGCCCCAGCATTTT; CDR3 protein: CASSFSTESNQPQHF
V gene: TRBV7-2; clone size: NA; D gene: TRBD2; J gene: TRBJ2-7; CDR3 DNA: TGTGCCAGCAGCTTAGAGGCGGGGGGTAGGTCCTACGAGCAGTACTTC; CDR3 protein: CASSLEAGGRSYEQYF
V gene: TRBV9; clone size: NA; D gene: NA; J gene: TRBJ1-2; CDR3 DNA: TGTGCCAGCAGCGTAGCCCGGACCTCTGCCACGCGGGCGAGGCGGGGATCTAACTATGGCTACACCTTC; CDR3 protein: CASSVARTSATRARRGSNYGYTF
V gene: TRBV24-1; clone size: few; D gene: NA; J gene: TRBJ2-5; CDR3 DNA: TGTGCCACCAGTGATTCTCCGGGAGAGACCCAGTACTTC; CDR3 protein: CATSDSPGETQYF